This T cell receptor beta chain emerged from a study of blood T cell repertoires in COVID-19. Background on the study: COVID-19 samples, acute and convalescent, were from the United States, Italy and Spain. The cDNA or gDNA used as material had been derived from T cells, B-cell-depleted T cells, or PBMCs.

This clone appeared a few times. In the original workflow: It was from reference gene primer amplification that nucleated cell counts were estimated. Profiling relied on immunoSEQ multiplex PCR, and the TCRdb table lists in-frame clones only, not all of them. That table is the source of V, J and clone size, and D and trimming were worked out from the DNA. The table has about 98,000 clones, 82% seen once. The CDR3 runs to 17 residues. Trimming shortened V by 2 bases and J by 1 base, and 17 bases separated the two germline ends. The germline gives CDR1 ENHRY, CDR2 SYGVKD. The chain couples TRBV10-3 to TRBJ1-2; weak D call: TRBD1 (5 bases). The sequenced material came from peripheral blood. This receptor was obtained from a man aged 80 or over with acute or convalescent COVID-19. The CDR3 spells CAISEPGGAALNYGYTF. CDR3 DNA: TGTGCCATCAGTGAGCCGGGTGGGGCCGCGCTTAACTATGGCTACACCTTC.